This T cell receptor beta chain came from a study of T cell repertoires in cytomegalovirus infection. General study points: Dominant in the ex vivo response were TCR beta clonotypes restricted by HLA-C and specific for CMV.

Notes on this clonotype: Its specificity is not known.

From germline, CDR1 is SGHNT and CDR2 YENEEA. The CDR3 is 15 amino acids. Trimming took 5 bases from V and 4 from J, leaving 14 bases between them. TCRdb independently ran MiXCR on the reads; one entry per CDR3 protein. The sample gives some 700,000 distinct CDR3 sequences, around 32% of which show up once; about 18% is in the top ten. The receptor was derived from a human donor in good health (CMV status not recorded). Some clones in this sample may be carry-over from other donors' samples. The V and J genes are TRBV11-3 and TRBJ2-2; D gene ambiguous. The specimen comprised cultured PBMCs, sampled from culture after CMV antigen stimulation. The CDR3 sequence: CASSRSTLSTGELFF. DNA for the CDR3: TGTGCCAGCAGCCGTAGTACTCTCAGCACCGGGGAGCTGTTTTTT.